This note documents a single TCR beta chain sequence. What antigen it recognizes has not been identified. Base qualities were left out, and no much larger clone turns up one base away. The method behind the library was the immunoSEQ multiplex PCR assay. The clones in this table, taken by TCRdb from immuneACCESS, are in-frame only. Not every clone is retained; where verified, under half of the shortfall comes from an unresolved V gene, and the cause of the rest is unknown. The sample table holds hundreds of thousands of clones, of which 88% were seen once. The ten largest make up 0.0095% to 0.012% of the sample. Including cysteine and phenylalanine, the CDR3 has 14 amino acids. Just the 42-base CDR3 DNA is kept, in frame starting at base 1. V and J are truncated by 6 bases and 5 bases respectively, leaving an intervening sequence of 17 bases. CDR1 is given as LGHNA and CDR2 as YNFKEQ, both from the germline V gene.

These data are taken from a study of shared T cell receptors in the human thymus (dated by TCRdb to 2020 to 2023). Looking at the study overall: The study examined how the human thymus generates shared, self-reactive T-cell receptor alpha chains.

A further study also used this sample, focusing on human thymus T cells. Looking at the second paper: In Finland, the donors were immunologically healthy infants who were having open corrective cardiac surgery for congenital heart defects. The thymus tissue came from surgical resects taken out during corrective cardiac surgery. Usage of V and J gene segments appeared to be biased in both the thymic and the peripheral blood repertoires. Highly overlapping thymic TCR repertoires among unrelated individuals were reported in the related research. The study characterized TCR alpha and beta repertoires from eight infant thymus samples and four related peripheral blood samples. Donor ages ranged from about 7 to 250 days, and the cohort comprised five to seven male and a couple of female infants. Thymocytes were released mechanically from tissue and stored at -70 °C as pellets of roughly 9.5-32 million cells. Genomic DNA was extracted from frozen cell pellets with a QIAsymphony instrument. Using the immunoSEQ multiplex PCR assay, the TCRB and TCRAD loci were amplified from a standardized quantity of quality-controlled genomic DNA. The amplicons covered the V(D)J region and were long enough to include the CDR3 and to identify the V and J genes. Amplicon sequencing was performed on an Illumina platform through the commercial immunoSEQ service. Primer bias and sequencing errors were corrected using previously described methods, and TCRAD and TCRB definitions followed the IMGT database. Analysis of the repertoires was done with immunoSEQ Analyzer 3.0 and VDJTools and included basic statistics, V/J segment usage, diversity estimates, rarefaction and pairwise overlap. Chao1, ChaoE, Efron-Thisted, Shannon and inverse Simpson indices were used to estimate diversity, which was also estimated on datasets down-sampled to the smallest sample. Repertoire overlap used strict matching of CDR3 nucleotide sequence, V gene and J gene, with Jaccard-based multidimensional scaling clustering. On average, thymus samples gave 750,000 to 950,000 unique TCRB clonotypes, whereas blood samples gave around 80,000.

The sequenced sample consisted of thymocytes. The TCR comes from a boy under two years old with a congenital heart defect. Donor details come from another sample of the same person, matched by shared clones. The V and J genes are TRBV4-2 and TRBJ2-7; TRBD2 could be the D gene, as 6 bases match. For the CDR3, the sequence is CASRPGLLEHEQYF. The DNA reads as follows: TGTGCCAGCAGACCGGGACTCCTGGAACACGAGCAGTACTTC.